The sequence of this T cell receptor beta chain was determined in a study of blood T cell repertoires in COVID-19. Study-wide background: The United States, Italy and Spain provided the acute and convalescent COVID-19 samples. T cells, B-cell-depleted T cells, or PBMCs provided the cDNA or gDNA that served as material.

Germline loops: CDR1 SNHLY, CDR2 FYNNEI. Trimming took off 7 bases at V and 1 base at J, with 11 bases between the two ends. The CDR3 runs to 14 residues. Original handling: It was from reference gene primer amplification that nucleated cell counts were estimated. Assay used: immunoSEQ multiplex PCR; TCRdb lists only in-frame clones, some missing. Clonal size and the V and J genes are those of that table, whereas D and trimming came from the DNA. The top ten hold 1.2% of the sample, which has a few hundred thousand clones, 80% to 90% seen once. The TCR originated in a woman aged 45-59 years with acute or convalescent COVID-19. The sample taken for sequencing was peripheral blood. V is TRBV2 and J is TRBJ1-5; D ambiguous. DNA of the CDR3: TGTGCCAGCACGATGGAGGCAAGCAATCAGCCCCAGCATTTT. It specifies CASTMEASNQPQHF.